These 14 T cell receptor beta chains originate from one sample sequenced in a study of cytomegalovirus exposure and HLA in healthy donors. The PCR contained 60 Vbeta and 13 Jbeta primers. TCRdb's table, derived via immunoSEQ multiplex PCR, lists solely in-frame clones and lacks some. There are 45,000 to 75,000 clones in the sample; around two thirds occur only once, and just under 20% lies in the top ten. The sample was PBMCs. The receptors were sampled from a woman aged 55-69 years in good health and CMV-seropositive.

This chain joins TRBV9 and TRBJ1-2; 9 nucleotides line up with TRBD1. The J segment lost 8 bases and the V segment lost 1 base, leaving 12 bases of the junction unmatched. The CDR3 consists of 16 residues. The germline V gene has CDR1 SGDLS and CDR2 YYNGEE. The CDR3, as DNA: TGTGCCAGCAGCGTATTCGCCGGGACAGGGTCGGGAGGCTACACCTTC. It translates to CASSVFAGTGSGGYTF.

The DNA of the CDR3 is TGTGCCAGCAGCTTTCAACTAGCGAGCTCCTACAATGAGCAGTTCTTC. This codes for CASSFQLASSYNEQFF. This chain links TRBV11-2 with TRBJ2-1; 7 bases are a match to TRBD2. The junction had 5 bases not matched to a gene; V was cut back by 3 bases and J by 0 bases. The CDR3 has 16 residues. Germline values: CDR1 SGHAT, CDR2 FQNNGV.

CDR3 residues: CASSSQPDRGGSPLHF. For the CDR3, the DNA is TGTGCCAGCAGTTCCCAACCGGACAGGGGAGGGTCACCCCTCCACTTT. The chain has TRBV6-5 and TRBJ1-6; 9 nucleotides match TRBD1. Germline V gene lookup returns CDR1 MNHEY and CDR2 SVGAGI. Trimming removed 4 bases from V and 10 bases from J; junction bases left unmatched: 11. The CDR3 length is 16 residues.

J is TRBJ2-1 and V is TRBV29-1; 8 bases agree with TRBD1. CDR1 SQVTM and CDR2 ANQGSEA come from the germline V gene. The CDR3 runs to 13 residues. The ends lost 3 bases at V and 5 bases at J; junction bases unmatched: 3. CDR3 region: CSVDKQGDNEQFF. The DNA for the CDR3 is TGCAGCGTTGACAAACAGGGGGACAATGAGCAGTTCTTC.

This sequence joins TRBV7-9 and TRBJ2-2; possibly TRBD2 for D (6 bases). The CDR3 has 16 residues. Trimming took 2 bases from V and 5 from J, leaving 15 bases between them. Germline V gives CDR1 SEHNR, CDR2 FQNEAQ (reference sequence). The DNA for the CDR3 is TGTGCCAGCAGCTTAAGGAGGGTCCAAACAACCGGGGAGCTGTTTTTT. Translation gives CASSLRRVQTTGELFF. The complete variable domain, with remaining parts taken from reference TRBV7-9 and TRBJ2-2, reads DTGVSQNPRHKITKRGQNVTFRCDPISEHNRLYWYRQTLGQGPEFLTYFQNEAQLEKSRLLSDRFSAERPKGSFSTLEIQRTEQGDSAMYLCASSLRRVQTTGELFFGEGSRLTVL.

J is TRBJ2-7 and V is TRBV11-2, with 8 nucleotides matching TRBD2. Germline assignment: CDR1 SGHAT and CDR2 FQNNGV. V was pared by 5 bases and J by 4 bases, with 1 base of the junction left unmatched. The CDR3 spans 12 residues. For the CDR3, the DNA is TGTGCCAGCAGCGGACTAGCTTACGAGCAGTACTTC. Its protein is CASSGLAYEQYF. Together with reference TRBV11-2 and TRBJ2-7, the CDR3 gives the full variable domain: EAGVAQSPRYKIIEKRQSVAFWCNPISGHATLYWYQQILGQGPKLLIQFQNNGVVDDSQLPKDRFSAERLKGVDSTLKIQPAKLEDSAVYLCASSGLAYEQYFGPGTRLTVT.

This chain links TRBV7-2 with TRBJ2-1; 11 bases match TRBD1. The J segment lost 9 bases and the V segment lost 3 bases, leaving 13 bases of the junction unmatched. The CDR3 consists of 17 residues. CDR1 is SGHTA and CDR2 is FQGNSA in the germline V gene. The CDR3 coding sequence is TGTGCCAGCAGCTTCGCCTTCGAGGGGACAGGGGGTAGTGAGCAGTTCTTC. Translated, it gives CASSFAFEGTGGSEQFF. The entire variable domain, with the rest obtained from reference TRBV7-2 and TRBJ2-1, is as follows: GAGVSQSPSNKVTEKGKDVELRCDPISGHTALYWYRQSLGQGLEFLIYFQGNSAPDKSGLPSDRFSAERTGGSVSTLTIQRTQQEDSAVYLCASSFAFEGTGGSEQFFGPGTRLTVL.

The sample holds a few counts of this clone. The rearrangement uses TRBV6-5 and TRBJ1-4; the D gene is possibly TRBD1 (5 bases). Germline V CDR1 and CDR2: MNHEY, SVGAGI. Trimming took off 2 bases at V and 3 bases at J, with 13 bases between the two ends. The CDR3 loop spans 16 amino acids. As DNA, the CDR3 is TGTGCCAGCAGTTACAAAAGGTGGGACTCTAATGAAAAACTGTTTTTT. This codes for CASSYKRWDSNEKLFF.

This clone appeared a few times. V gene TRBV4-1 combines with J gene TRBJ2-7, with D possibly TRBD1 on 5 matching bases. CDR1 is MGHRA and CDR2 is YSYEKL in the germline V gene. The CDR3 is 15 amino acids. V was pared by 1 base and J by 4 bases, with 14 bases between. The CDR3 loop is CASSQGVGLTYEQYF. The CDR3 region has the DNA TGCGCCAGCAGCCAAGGGGTGGGGCTGACTTACGAGCAGTACTTC.

The J gene is TRBJ2-3, the V gene TRBV27, with D tentatively TRBD2 (6 bases). The V end lost 8 bases, the J end lost 1 base, and 13 bases lay between the germline ends. Germline V gene data show CDR1 as MNHEY and CDR2 as SMNVEV (reference sequence). This CDR3 contains 14 residues. This CDR3 is CASATWGGTDTQYF. The DNA for the CDR3 is TGTGCCAGCGCCACCTGGGGGGGCACAGATACGCAGTATTTT.

In DNA, the CDR3 is TGCGCCAGCAGCTTGTCCCTCGGGACATCGAGCTCCTACGAGCAGTACTTC. Protein product: CASSLSLGTSSSYEQYF. This chain joins TRBV5-1 and TRBJ2-7, with D perhaps TRBD1 (6 bases). This CDR3 has 17 amino acids. Trimming shortened V by 1 base and J by 0 bases, and 17 bases separated the two germline ends. The germline CDR1 and CDR2 sequences are SGHRS and YFSETQ.

In this sample, this clone turned up once. The chain couples TRBV5-6 to TRBJ1-2; maybe TRBD1 (5 bases). The CDR3 has 14 amino acids. The germline V gene encodes CDR1 SGHDT and CDR2 YYEEEE. V lost 0 bases, J lost 2 bases, and 8 bases lay in between. Here the CDR3 reads CASSLAWGNYGYTF. As DNA, the CDR3 is TGTGCCAGCAGCTTGGCCTGGGGCAACTATGGCTACACCTTC.

The CDR3 bases are TGTGCCATCAGTGATAACTTAAAGAGGACGCAGGGGCCTTTCTCTGGAAACACCATATATTTT. This sequence encodes CAISDNLKRTQGPFSGNTIYF. The chain couples TRBV10-3 to TRBJ1-3, with D perhaps matching TRBD1 (6 bases). The germline V gene encodes CDR1 ENHRY and CDR2 SYGVKD. The CDR3 is 21 amino acids. Trimming removed 3 bases from V and 0 bases from J, with 27 bases in between.

This chain connects TRBV7-8 to TRBJ1-1; 10 bases match TRBD1. Germline V lookup: CDR1 SGHVS, CDR2 FQNEAQ. CDR3 length: 17 residues. Unmatched junction bases numbered 13, after V lost 5 bases and J lost 4 bases. The CDR3 DNA is TGTGCCAGCAGCCGATCTAGTGGGACAGGGGTGGTCACTGAAGCTTTCTTT. Protein product: CASSRSSGTGVVTEAFF.